The following is a T cell receptor (beta chain) sequence with its context. Its antigen remains undetermined. Base-call qualities are not available, and no considerably larger clone is one nucleotide away. The CDR3 regions of human TCRbeta chains were analyzed by immunosequencing. As for the authors' bioinformatics: TCRs in the repertoires were compared against a reference library of SARS-CoV-2-specific TCRs that had been generated with the MIRA antigen-specificity platform. Breadth was defined as the fraction of unique TCRs that were SARS-CoV-2-associated. Depth was defined as the fraction of total T cells that were SARS-CoV-2-associated. Using the MIRA data, each spike-specific TCR was assigned both to the spike region to which the TCR was reactive and to a CD4 or CD8 class. Log10-transformed breadth and depth values were compared by one-way ANOVA with Sidak's multiple comparisons tests. TCRdb provides this immuneACCESS table in a form limited to in-frame rearrangements. Some clones are lacking; in checked studies, under half of them reflect an unresolved V gene, and why the rest are absent is not known. That table supplies the V and J calls and clone size; D and trimming were determined from the DNA. For this sample there are 70,000 to 90,000 clones; 89% appear just once. Clones ranked in the top ten supply about 2.2% of the sample.

Read against the paper, the sample's time point label means: baseline before first vaccination. Vaccinee samples came from UK trials COV001 and COV002, including a single-blind randomized controlled phase 2/3 trial of AZD1222 (ChAdOx1 nCoV-19) in healthy adults. Trial participant PBMC samples were collected at day 0 and day 28 after the second dose for TCRbeta chain sequencing. The sample comes from a study of T cell responses to AZD1222 COVID-19 vaccine listed by TCRdb under 2021. Notes on the research overall: Because spike-specific TCR depth and breadth did not differ between the two schedules, AZD1222 recipients who got a second dose at roughly 4 weeks were pooled with those who got a second dose at roughly 12 weeks. A total of about 240 trial participants underwent TCR sequencing, of whom 207 received two doses of AZD1222 and some 26 received two doses of the MenACWY control vaccine. Enrollment into the trials was organized by age into subgroups of 18-55, 56-69 and 70-plus years, and those subgroups contained around 150, 28 and 57 TCR-sequenced participants, respectively.

V is pared back by 5 bases and J by 2 bases, with 16 bases lying between the germline termini. CDR1 and CDR2, per the germline V gene (reference sequence), are LNHDA and SQIVND. The CDR3 spans 16 residues, from the cysteine through the phenylalanine. The entry retains the CDR3 DNA only, 48 bases that are in frame from base 1. Points the paper makes about the study in general: Most participants were white British and females outnumbered males, and the authors suggested that clonal diversity may have been underestimated. CD4 TCRs associated with the vaccine covered the entire spike protein, and the dominant responses were in regions 160-218 and 743-854. In the small 56-69-year group, the increase in depth fell short of significance, most likely because of low power. Conclusions about previously exposed vaccinees are limited, since just 5 or 6 AZD1222 recipients were seropositive for SARS-CoV-2 at baseline. Because no samples from the day 14 peak response were available, repertoires could be characterized only after the peak T cell response. Epitopes outside the regions mutated in the B.1.351 and B.1.1.7 variants were reportedly recognized by nearly half of the unique spike-specific TCRs. After two AZD1222 doses, both the breadth and the depth of spike-specific TCRs were significantly higher than at day 0 and than in MenACWY recipients.

This receptor chain uses TRBV19 and TRBJ2-1; a weak D assignment points to TRBD2 (6 bases agree). Sample: peripheral blood, taken on day 0 of AZD1222 vaccination. The source of this sequence is an adult in good health. The base sequence is TGTGCCAGTAGTGCCCGGGTAGCGGTTCCCTACAATGAGCAGTTCTTC. It translates as CASSARVAVPYNEQFF.